Listed below are T cell receptor beta chains from one sample, sequenced in a study of T-cell reconstitution after alpha-beta-depleted transplantation in children. TCRdb called the PCR reads again in MiXCR, with one record for every CDR3 protein. The profile covers 600,000 to 800,000 distinct CDR3 sequences, with about 12% appearing a single time and roughly 0.77% taken by the ten largest. The material was PBMCs, obtained before TCRalphabeta/CD19-depleted stem cell transplant. The receptors derive from a girl aged 2-9 years with congenital amegakaryocytic thrombocytopenia, due to receive a stem cell transplant. Each CDR3 is given with its conserved first and last residue. For some rows the clone size is stated as once, few or many, or as a class when expanded; others skip it.

V	size	J	CDR3
TRBV5-1	many	TRBJ2-7	CATGQLYEQYF
TRBV5-1	many	TRBJ1-6	CASSRGDNTSPLHF
TRBV6-5	few	TRBJ1-5	CASSYNTGLRENQPQHF
TRBV12-3/TRBV12-4	many	TRBJ2-7	CASSFRDFPYEQYF
TRBV30	-	TRBJ2-2	CAWSRDSQTGELFF
TRBV18	few	TRBJ2-6	CASSPSGRVASGANVLTF
TRBV20-1	few	TRBJ2-7	CSAKWRGNYEQYF
TRBV12-3/TRBV12-4	few	TRBJ2-7	CASSSGADEQYF
TRBV29-1	many	TRBJ2-1	CSVESGSPRENEQFF
TRBV20-1	many	TRBJ2-3	CSARTSGSTDTQYF
TRBV5-1	many	TRBJ1-4	CASSFSGSDEKLFF
TRBV5-4	many	TRBJ1-3	CASSRAGNSGNTIYF
TRBV28	-	TRBJ2-6	CASNAGTGSSGANVLTF
TRBV29-1	many	TRBJ2-5	CSVDQLGRNQETQYF
TRBV7-6	many	TRBJ2-3	CASSLGIFADTQYF
TRBV5-1	few	TRBJ2-3	CASGGSGRENTDTQYF
TRBV4-1	few	TRBJ2-2	CASSQEASGRTGELFF
TRBV28	many	TRBJ2-7	CASSLVQGGCEQYF
TRBV27	few	TRBJ2-5	CASSVRDTSLGETQYF
TRBV28	many	TRBJ1-1	CASSLADPEAFF
TRBV15	many	TRBJ2-7	CATSGPRQTYYEQYF
TRBV29-1	few	TRBJ1-1	CSVLDANTEAFF
TRBV9	many	TRBJ2-1	CASSVLTSVHDEQFF
TRBV3-1	few	TRBJ2-5	CASTNQETQYF
TRBV29-1	many	TRBJ2-7	CSGTLANSYEQYF
TRBV5-1	-	TRBJ1-4	CASTPGGRNEKLFF
TRBV11-2	many	TRBJ1-2	CASSLQGAFHGYTF
TRBV7-2	-	TRBJ2-1	CASSLAEWGRGSYNEQFF
TRBV12-3/TRBV12-4	many	TRBJ1-5	CASSFSDRSNQPQHF
TRBV14	-	TRBJ2-3	CASSQGRLAGGLPYTQYF
TRBV10-2	many	TRBJ1-4	CASSEGRRGNDEKLFF
TRBV7-2	-	TRBJ2-1	CASSFSRDLRFF
TRBV6-1	-	TRBJ1-1	CASSTRRGTQGMNTEAFF